Following are 20 T cell receptor beta chains from one sample sequenced in a study of blood T cells in healthy people across ages. Through a sample-barcoded 5' primer and a J-beta primer mix, a second PCR was run for roughly 7 to 11 cycles. One entry per CDR3 protein results from TCRdb running MiXCR on the 5' RACE reads. This table has some 710,000 distinct CDR3 sequences, about half appearing once. Input material: blood. These receptor sequences come from a man at least 80 years old in good health.

The V and J genes are TRBV11-3 and TRBJ2-1, with D maybe TRBD2 (5 bases). Trimming stripped 1 base from V and 4 bases from J, with 20 bases between. CDR1 and CDR2 (germline): SGHNT, YENEEA. The length of the CDR3 is 18 residues. CDR3 bases: TGTGCCAGCAGCTTAGGTTGGCAGGACCGAGCGGATTACAATGAGCAGTTCTTC. It is translated as CASSLGWQDRADYNEQFF.

This clonotype was observed at least ten times. The chain couples TRBV4-2 to TRBJ2-1; TRBD2 might be the D (5 bases). Germline-derived CDR1 and CDR2 are LGHNA and YNFKEQ. This CDR3 region has 15 residues. V gave up 0 bases and J gave up 2 bases, with 8 bases separating them. DNA of the CDR3: TGTGCCAGCAGCCAAGAATGGGGAGCCTACAATGAGCAGTTCTTC. It is translated as CASSQEWGAYNEQFF.

Worth noting for this clonotype: Given a much more abundant clone one base away, this may be a read error. The chain couples TRBV7-9 to TRBJ2-7; D is undetermined. The CDR3 is 15 residues long. Germline values: CDR1 SEHNR, CDR2 FQNEAQ (reference sequence). Trimming cost V 5 bases and J 0 bases, with 14 bases left between them. CDR3 in DNA: TGTGCCAGCAGCGCCGGACGTGTTACCTCCTACGAGCAGTACTTC. Its translation is CASSAGRVTSYEQYF.

This clonotype has a handful of counts. The chain uses TRBV7-8 and TRBJ2-7, with D perhaps TRBD1 (5 bases). Trimming shortened V by 3 bases and J by 3 bases, and 12 bases separated the two germline ends. The CDR3 sequence is 14 residues long. The germline CDR1 and CDR2 sequences are SGHVS and FQNEAQ. As DNA, the CDR3 is TGTGCCAGCAGCTTGGGCAGCAGGGTCTACGAGCAGTACTTC. It specifies CASSLGSRVYEQYF.

The chain links TRBV4-2 to TRBJ2-7, with 11 positions matching TRBD1. Germline V lookup: CDR1 LGHNA, CDR2 YNFKEQ. This CDR3 has 16 amino acids. The V gene end was trimmed by 0 bases and the J gene end by 5 bases; junction bases not matched to a gene: 6. Here the CDR3 reads CASSQDQGDRGNEQYF. In DNA, the CDR3 is TGTGCCAGCAGCCAAGATCAAGGGGACAGGGGGAACGAGCAGTACTTC.

The rearrangement joins TRBV4-1 to TRBJ2-1, with D possibly TRBD1 on 5 matching bases. V lost 0 bases and J 3 bases, leaving 12 bases between the germline ends. From germline, CDR1 is MGHRA and CDR2 YSYEKL. The CDR3 spans 16 residues. CDR3 DNA: TGCGCCAGCAGCCAAGATGAGGACACGGTCTACAATGAGCAGTTCTTC. Amino acid sequence: CASSQDEDTVYNEQFF.

On this clonotype: The junction does not match germline at one end; this may be a read error. The chain links TRBV7-7 to TRBJ1-1; D unclear. Germline CDR1 and CDR2: SSHAT and FNYEAQ (reference sequence). The CDR3 consists of 13 residues. Written as DNA, the CDR3 is TGTGCTAGCAGCTTTCTACAAAACACTGAAGCTTTCTTT. Translated, it gives CASSFLQNTEAFF. Using reference TRBV7-7 and TRBJ1-1 for the parts outside the CDR3, the full variable domain is GAGVSQSPRYKVTKRGQDVTLRCDPISSHATLYWYQQALGQGPEFLTYFNYEAQPDKSGLPSDRFSAERPEGSISTLTIQRTEQRDSAMYRCASSFLQNTEAFFGQGTRLTVV.

This clonotype was counted a single time. The chain links TRBV6-5 to TRBJ1-4; unclear D gene. Between the trimmed V and J ends, which lost 0 bases and 10 bases, there was a span of 9 bases. The CDR3 covers 13 residues. Germline values: CDR1 MNHEY, CDR2 SVGAGI. CDR3 region: CASSYSRLGKLFF. DNA of the CDR3: TGTGCCAGCAGTTACTCCCGCCTGGGAAAACTGTTTTTT.

The chain links TRBV29-1 to TRBJ1-1; D possibly corresponds to TRBD1 (6 bases). V lost 0 bases to trimming and J lost 0 bases, with 17 bases between them. The CDR3 is 17 amino acids. Germline lookup yields CDR1 SQVTM and CDR2 ANQGSEA. CDR3 protein: CSVEDRGSHRVNTEAFF. The CDR3 DNA sequence: TGCAGCGTTGAAGATAGGGGGTCCCACAGGGTGAACACTGAAGCTTTCTTT.

The chain carries TRBV20-1 and TRBJ2-1; 9 bases fit TRBD2. CDR1 and CDR2 from the germline V gene are DFQATT and SNEGSKA (reference sequence). V lost 1 base and J lost 9; bases outside the gene matches: 7. CDR3 length equals 14 residues. For the CDR3, the DNA is TGCAGTGCTAGAGGGGCTAGCGGGATAAGTGAGCAGTTCTTC. Translating gives CSARGASGISEQFF.

The table lists this clonotype with a few counts. The rearrangement uses TRBV3-1 and TRBJ2-1; a possible D gene is TRBD2 (6 bases). Per the germline V gene, CDR1 is LGHDT and CDR2 is YNNKEL (reference sequence). V was pared by 1 base and J by 4 bases, with 11 bases between. The CDR3 length is 15 residues. The CDR3 coding sequence is TGTGCCAGCAGCCAAGGGCGGGAACGGTACAATGAGCAGTTCTTC. Translated: CASSQGRERYNEQFF.

J is TRBJ1-2 and V is TRBV6-2 or TRBV6-3; D possibly corresponds to TRBD1 (5 bases). This CDR3 spans 17 amino acids. Trimming took off 7 bases at V and 0 bases at J, with 21 bases between the two ends. Germline loops: CDR1 MNHEY, CDR2 SVGEGT. In nucleotides, the CDR3 is TGTGCCAGCAACAGATTCCGGGACGGTACTCCTAACTATGGCTACACCTTC. Its protein product is CASNRFRDGTPNYGYTF.

As regards this clonotype: One end of the junction is discordant with germline, which a read error may explain. The chain employs TRBV9 and TRBJ2-7; 7 bases are shared with TRBD1. Germline V gives CDR1 SGDLS, CDR2 YYNGEE. The CDR3 is 16 residues long. The CDR3 nucleotides are TGTGCCAGCGGCGTAGAGGGGGCAGGGCCCACCTACGAGCAGTACTTC. It translates to CASGVEGAGPTYEQYF.

The chain employs TRBV21-1 and TRBJ2-1; the D call of TRBD1 is as the table states it, not checked on the DNA. TRBV21-1 is assigned pseudogene status. The CDR3 consists of 19 residues. Here the CDR3 DNA reads TGTGCCAGCAGCAAAGGATTGGGGCAGGGACTGATTACTACCTACGAGCAGTTCTTC. Protein product: CASSKGLGQGLITTYEQFF.

The genes are TRBV9 and TRBJ2-1; TRBD2 matches at 8 bases. The CDR3 spans 16 residues. CDR1 SGDLS and CDR2 YYNGEE come from the germline V gene. V trimming: 0 bases; J trimming: 5 bases; junction bases outside the gene matches: 7. The CDR3 bases are TGTGCCAGCAGCGTAGGTGGTAGCGGGGTAAACAATGAGCAGTTCTTC. Protein product: CASSVGGSGVNNEQFF.

With regard to this clonotype: One base away lies a much larger clone, so this may be a sequencing read error. The chain carries TRBV12-3 or TRBV12-4 and TRBJ2-1, with 7 bases lining up with TRBD2. The J call may be wrong; the DNA end is better matched by TRBJ2-7. The CDR3 length is 15 residues. The CDR3 bases are TGTGCCAGCAGGCCTGCTAGCGGAGGTTACAATGAGCAGTACTTC. This gives the protein CASRPASGGYNEQYF.

The chain couples TRBV29-1 to TRBJ2-5; D is uncertain. This CDR3 region has 14 residues. Deletions cut 3 bases from V and 0 bases from J, with 11 bases between. Germline lookup yields CDR1 SQVTM and CDR2 ANQGSEA. The DNA for the CDR3 is TGCAGCGTTGACGAGGTTTCGTACCAAGAGACCCAGTACTTC. Translated, it gives CSVDEVSYQETQYF. The full variable domain, its missing parts supplied by reference TRBV29-1 and TRBJ2-5, is SAVISQKPSRDICQRGTSLTIQCQVDSQVTMMFWYRQQPGQSLTLIATANQGSEATYESGFVIDKFPISRPNLTFSTLTVSNMSPEDSSIYLCSVDEVSYQETQYFGPGTRLLVL.

This chain uses TRBV12-3 or TRBV12-4 with TRBJ1-5; D gene uncertain. This CDR3 has 12 residues. Trimming left V 4 bases short and J 6 bases short, with 7 bases between. The CDR3 bases are TGTGCCAGCAGTTCCACAGTTCAGCCCCAGCATTTT. Translating it yields CASSSTVQPQHF.

The chain employs TRBV25-1 and TRBJ2-1, with 9 bases that match TRBD2. The CDR3 has 16 amino acids. Germline V gene sequence: CDR1 MGHDK, CDR2 SYGVNS. V trimming: 2 bases; J trimming: 0 bases; junction bases outside the gene matches: 2. In DNA form, the CDR3 reads TGTGCCAGCAGTGAAGCTAGCGGGGCCTCCTACAATGAGCAGTTCTTC. Encoded protein: CASSEASGASYNEQFF. Full variable domain (rest looked up from reference TRBV25-1 and TRBJ2-1): EADIYQTPRYLVIGTGKKITLECSQTMGHDKMYWYQQDPGMELHLIHYSYGVNSTEKGDLSSESTVSRIRTEHFPLTLESARPSHTSQYLCASSEASGASYNEQFFGPGTRLTVL.

The chain links TRBV7-9 to TRBJ1-1; weak D call: TRBD1 (5 bases). The length of the CDR3 is 16 residues. Between the trimmed V and J ends, which lost 1 base and 5 bases, there was a span of 17 bases. CDR1 SEHNR and CDR2 FQNEAQ come from the germline V gene (reference sequence). Here the CDR3 DNA reads TGTGCCAGCAGCTTAGAAACCGGGGGGGGTGTTACTGAAGCTTTCTTT. Residues: CASSLETGGGVTEAFF.